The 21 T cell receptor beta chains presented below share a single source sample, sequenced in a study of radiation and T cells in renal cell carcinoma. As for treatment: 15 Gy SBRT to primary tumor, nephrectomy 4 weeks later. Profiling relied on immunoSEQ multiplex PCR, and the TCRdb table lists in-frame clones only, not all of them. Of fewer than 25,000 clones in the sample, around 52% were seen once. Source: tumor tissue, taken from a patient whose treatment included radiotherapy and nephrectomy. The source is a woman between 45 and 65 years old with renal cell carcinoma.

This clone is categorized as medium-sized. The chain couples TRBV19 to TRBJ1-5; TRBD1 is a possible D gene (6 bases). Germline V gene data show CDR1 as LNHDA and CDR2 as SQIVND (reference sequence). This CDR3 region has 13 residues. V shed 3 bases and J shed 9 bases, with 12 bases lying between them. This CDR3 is CASSMSWGAPQHF. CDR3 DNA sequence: TGTGCCAGTAGTATGAGTTGGGGGGCGCCCCAGCATTTT.

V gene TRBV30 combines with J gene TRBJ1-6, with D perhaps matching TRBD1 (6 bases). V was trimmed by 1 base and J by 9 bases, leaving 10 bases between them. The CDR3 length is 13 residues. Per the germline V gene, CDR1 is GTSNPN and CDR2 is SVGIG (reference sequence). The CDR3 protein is CAWSEQGGSPLHF. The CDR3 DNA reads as TGTGCCTGGAGTGAACAGGGAGGTTCACCCCTCCACTTT.

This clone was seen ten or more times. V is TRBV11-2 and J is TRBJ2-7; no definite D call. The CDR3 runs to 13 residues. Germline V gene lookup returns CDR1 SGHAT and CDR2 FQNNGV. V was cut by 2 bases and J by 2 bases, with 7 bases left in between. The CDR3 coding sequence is TGTGCCAGCAGCTTACTAGAAACCTACGAGCAGTACTTC. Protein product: CASSLLETYEQYF.

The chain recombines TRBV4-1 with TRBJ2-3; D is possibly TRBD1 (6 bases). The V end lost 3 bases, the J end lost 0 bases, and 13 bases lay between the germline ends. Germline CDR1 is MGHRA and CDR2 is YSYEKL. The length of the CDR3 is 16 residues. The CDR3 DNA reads TGCGCCAGCAGCCAGAAGGGACACCTTAGCACAGATACGCAGTATTTT. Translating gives CASSQKGHLSTDTQYF.

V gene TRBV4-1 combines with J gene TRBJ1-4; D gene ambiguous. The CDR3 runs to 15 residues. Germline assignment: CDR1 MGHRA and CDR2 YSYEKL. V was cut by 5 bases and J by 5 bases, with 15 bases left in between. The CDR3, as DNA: TGCGCCAGCAGCGCCCGTGAGACACGGAATGAAAAACTGTTTTTT. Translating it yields CASSARETRNEKLFF.

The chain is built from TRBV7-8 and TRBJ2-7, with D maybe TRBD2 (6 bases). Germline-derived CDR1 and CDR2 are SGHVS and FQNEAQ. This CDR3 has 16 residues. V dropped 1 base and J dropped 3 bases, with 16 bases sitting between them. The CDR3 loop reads CASSLGTPGEGYEQYF. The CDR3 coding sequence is TGTGCCAGCAGCTTAGGAACTCCGGGAGAAGGCTACGAGCAGTACTTC.

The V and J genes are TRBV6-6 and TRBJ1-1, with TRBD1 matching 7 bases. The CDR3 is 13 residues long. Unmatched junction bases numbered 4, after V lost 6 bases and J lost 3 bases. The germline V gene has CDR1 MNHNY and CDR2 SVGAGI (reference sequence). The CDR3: CASSYTGDTEAFF. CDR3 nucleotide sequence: TGTGCCAGCAGCTATACAGGGGACACTGAAGCTTTCTTT.

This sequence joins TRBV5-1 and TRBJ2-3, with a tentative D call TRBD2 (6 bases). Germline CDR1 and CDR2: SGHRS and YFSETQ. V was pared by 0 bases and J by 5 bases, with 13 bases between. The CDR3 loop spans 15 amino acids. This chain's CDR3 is CASSLAAGRGDTQYF. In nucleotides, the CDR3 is TGCGCCAGCAGCTTGGCGGCAGGGCGGGGAGATACGCAGTATTTT.

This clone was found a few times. In DNA, the CDR3 is TGTGCCAGCAGCTTTTCCATTACTGAAGCTTTCTTT. Translated: CASSFSITEAFF. The rearrangement uses TRBV7-9 and TRBJ1-1; D not resolved. V lost 3 bases to trimming and J lost 5 bases, with 7 bases between them. Germline V gene data show CDR1 as SEHNR and CDR2 as FQNEAQ (reference sequence). This CDR3 is built from 12 residues.

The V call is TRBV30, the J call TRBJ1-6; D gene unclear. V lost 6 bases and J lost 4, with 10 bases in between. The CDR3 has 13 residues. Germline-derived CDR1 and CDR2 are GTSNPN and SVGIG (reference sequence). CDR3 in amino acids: CACNGEYNSPLHF. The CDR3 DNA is TGTGCCTGTAATGGAGAGTATAATTCACCCCTCCACTTT.

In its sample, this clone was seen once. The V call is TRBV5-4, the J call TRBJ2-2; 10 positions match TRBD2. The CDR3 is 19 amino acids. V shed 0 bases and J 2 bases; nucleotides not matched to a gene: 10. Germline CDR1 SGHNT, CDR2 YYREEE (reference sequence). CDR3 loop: CASSLAVERGGGNTGELFF. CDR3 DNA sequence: TGTGCCAGCAGCTTGGCCGTTGAGCGGGGGGGCGGTAACACCGGGGAGCTGTTTTTT.

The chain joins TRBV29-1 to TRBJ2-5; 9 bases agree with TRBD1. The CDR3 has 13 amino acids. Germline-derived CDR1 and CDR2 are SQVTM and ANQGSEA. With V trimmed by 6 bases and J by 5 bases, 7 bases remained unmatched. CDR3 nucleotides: TGCAGCGTACAACAGGGGGCAGGGGAGACCCAGTACTTC. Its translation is CSVQQGAGETQYF.

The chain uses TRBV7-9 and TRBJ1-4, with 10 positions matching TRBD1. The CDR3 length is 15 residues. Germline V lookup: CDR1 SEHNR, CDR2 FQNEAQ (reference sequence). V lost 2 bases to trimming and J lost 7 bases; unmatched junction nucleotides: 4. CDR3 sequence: CASSLPRDRGEKLFF. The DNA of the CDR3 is TGTGCCAGCAGCTTACCCCGGGACAGGGGTGAAAAACTGTTTTTT.

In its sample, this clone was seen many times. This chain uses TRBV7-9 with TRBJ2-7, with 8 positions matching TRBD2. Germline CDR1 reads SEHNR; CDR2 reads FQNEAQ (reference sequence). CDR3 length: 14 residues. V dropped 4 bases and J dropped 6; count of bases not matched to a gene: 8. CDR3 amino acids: CASSSGGDPFEQYF. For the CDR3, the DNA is TGTGCCAGCAGCTCCGGGGGGGACCCTTTCGAGCAGTACTTC.

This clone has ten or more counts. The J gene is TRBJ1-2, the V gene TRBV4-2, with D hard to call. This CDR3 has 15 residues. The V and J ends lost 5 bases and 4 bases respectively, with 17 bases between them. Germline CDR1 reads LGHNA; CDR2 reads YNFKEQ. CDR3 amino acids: CASSLAIRGSYGYTF. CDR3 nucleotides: TGTGCCAGCAGCTTGGCCATTCGGGGAAGCTATGGCTACACCTTC.

The CDR3 region is CASSPDRGPPNEKLFF. For the CDR3, the DNA is TGTGCCAGCAGCCCCGACAGGGGGCCCCCTAATGAAAAACTGTTTTTT. The chain carries TRBV7-2 and TRBJ1-4, with TRBD1 matching 10 bases. V was pared by 5 bases and J by 3 bases, with 6 bases of the junction left unmatched. The CDR3 loop spans 16 amino acids. Germline values: CDR1 SGHTA, CDR2 FQGNSA.

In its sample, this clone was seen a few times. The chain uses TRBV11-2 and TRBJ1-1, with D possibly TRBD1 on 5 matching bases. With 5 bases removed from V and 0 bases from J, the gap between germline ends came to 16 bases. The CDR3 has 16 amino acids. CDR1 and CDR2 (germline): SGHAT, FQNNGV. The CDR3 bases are TGTGCCAGCAGCCCTTCCTCGACAGAAGTGAACACTGAAGCTTTCTTT. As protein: CASSPSSTEVNTEAFF.

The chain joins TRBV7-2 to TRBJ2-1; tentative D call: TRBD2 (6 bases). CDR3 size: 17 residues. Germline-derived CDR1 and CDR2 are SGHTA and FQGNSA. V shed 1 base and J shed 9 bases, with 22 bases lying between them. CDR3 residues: CASSLVGRRGGGGEQFF. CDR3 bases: TGTGCCAGCAGCTTAGTTGGCCGAAGGGGAGGAGGAGGTGAGCAGTTCTTC.

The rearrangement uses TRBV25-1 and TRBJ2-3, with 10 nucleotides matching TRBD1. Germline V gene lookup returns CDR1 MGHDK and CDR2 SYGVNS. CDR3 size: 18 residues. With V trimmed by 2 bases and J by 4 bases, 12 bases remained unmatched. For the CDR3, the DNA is TGTGCCAGCAGTGAACCCCTTTCCGGGACAGGGGCACCAGATACGCAGTATTTT. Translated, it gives CASSEPLSGTGAPDTQYF.

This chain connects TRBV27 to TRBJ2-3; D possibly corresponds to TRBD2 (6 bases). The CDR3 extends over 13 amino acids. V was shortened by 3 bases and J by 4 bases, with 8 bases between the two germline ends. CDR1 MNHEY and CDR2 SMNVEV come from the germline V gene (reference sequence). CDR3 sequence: CASSLGGPDTQYF. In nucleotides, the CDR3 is TGTGCCAGCAGTTTGGGGGGTCCAGATACGCAGTATTTT.

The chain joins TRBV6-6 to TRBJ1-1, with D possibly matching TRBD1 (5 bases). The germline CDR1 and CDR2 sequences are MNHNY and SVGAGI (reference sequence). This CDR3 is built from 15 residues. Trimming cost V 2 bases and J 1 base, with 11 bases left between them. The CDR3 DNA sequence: TGTGCCAGCAGTTACAGTGGGGCAGCGAACACTGAAGCTTTCTTT. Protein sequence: CASSYSGAANTEAFF.